These 16 T cell receptor beta chains came from one sample sequenced in a study of blood T cell repertoires in COVID-19. Profiled with immunoSEQ multiplex PCR; TCRdb holds only in-frame clones, not every one. This table holds some 370,000 clones, around 92% found once. The sample was peripheral blood. The receptors were gathered from a man aged 40-55 years with acute or convalescent COVID-19.

This clone was counted once. The chain uses TRBV15 and TRBJ1-1; D unresolved. From germline, CDR1 is LNHNV and CDR2 YYDKDF (reference sequence). The CDR3 has 12 residues. V lost 0 bases to trimming and J lost 4 bases, with 3 bases between them. The DNA for the CDR3 is TGTGCCACCAGCAGAGACGTCACTGAAGCTTTCTTT. It specifies CATSRDVTEAFF.

The chain recombines TRBV3-1 (or the pseudogene TRBV3-2) with TRBJ1-1; D might be TRBD1 (6 bases). The V gene's germline CDR1 is LGHDT and CDR2 YNNKEL (reference sequence). V was cut by 3 bases and J by 6 bases, with 14 bases left in between. CDR3 length: 14 residues. CDR3 in DNA: TGTGCCAGCAGCCAGGGCCAACAGGGCGCTGAAGCTTTCTTT. Translation gives CASSQGQQGAEAFF.

This sequence joins TRBV5-4 and TRBJ2-7; D uncertain. Trimming cost V 1 base and J 2 bases, with 10 bases left between them. This CDR3 is built from 14 residues. Looked up from germline, CDR1 is SGHNT and CDR2 is YYREEE (reference sequence). The CDR3 sequence: CASSLMAEPYEQYF. CDR3 bases: TGTGCCAGCAGCTTGATGGCAGAACCCTACGAGCAGTACTTC.

V is TRBV7-6 and J is TRBJ1-1, with D possibly being TRBD1 (5 bases). The germline V and J ends were trimmed by 2 bases and 3 bases, with 19 bases remaining between them. The CDR3 contains 17 residues. Germline V lookup: CDR1 SGHVS, CDR2 FNYEAQ. In DNA form, the CDR3 reads TGTGCCAGCAGCTTACTCGCGGGGGGATCCCGTTACACTGAAGCTTTCTTT. Translated: CASSLLAGGSRYTEAFF.

Comment on this clone: Mismatch with germline at one junction end may stem from a read error. This sequence joins TRBV5-4 and TRBJ1-1; TRBD1 aligns across 7 bases. In germline, CDR1 is SGHNT, CDR2 YYREEE (reference sequence). This CDR3 contains 12 residues. The CDR3 DNA is TGTGCCAGCAGCTTGAGGGAGATACAGGGGACGTTT. Translated, it gives CASSLREIQGTF.

V is TRBV27 and J is TRBJ1-5, with 8 bases identical to TRBD1. The CDR3 totals 13 residues. V lost 8 bases and J lost 7; bases outside the gene matches: 7. Per germline, CDR1 MNHEY and CDR2 SMNVEV (reference sequence). As DNA, the CDR3 is TGTGCCAGCCGACAGGGGCGAGGACAGCCCCAGCATTTT. This sequence encodes CASRQGRGQPQHF.

J is TRBJ1-2 and V is TRBV29-1, with 10 bases matching TRBD1. The CDR3 runs 14 residues. The germline CDR1 and CDR2 sequences are SQVTM and ANQGSEA. V lost 6 bases and J lost 7; bases outside the gene matches: 11. The CDR3 here is CSVPRQGASFGYTF. The DNA of the CDR3 is TGCAGCGTACCCCGACAGGGGGCTAGCTTTGGCTACACCTTC.

The V gene is TRBV18, the J gene TRBJ1-5; D is perhaps TRBD1 (5 bases). Germline V gene data show CDR1 as KGHSH and CDR2 as LQKENI. The CDR3 spans 13 residues. Deletions cut 2 bases from V and 11 bases from J, with 13 bases between. The CDR3 DNA reads TGTGCCAGCTCACCAGACAGCCCGAACACCCAGCATTTT. This translates into CASSPDSPNTQHF.

The V call is TRBV9, the J call TRBJ2-7; tentative D call: TRBD2 (5 bases). Trimming removed 2 bases at V and 0 bases at J, with 15 bases between. Germline CDR1 SGDLS, CDR2 YYNGEE. This CDR3 comprises 16 residues. This chain's CDR3 is CASSVGVKPSSYEQYF. The CDR3 DNA reads as TGTGCCAGCAGCGTCGGGGTGAAACCGAGCTCCTACGAGCAGTACTTC.

The chain couples TRBV28 to TRBJ1-1; maybe TRBD1 (5 bases). This CDR3 has 15 amino acids. Germline V gives CDR1 MDHEN, CDR2 SYDVKM. V gave up 7 bases and J gave up 3 bases, with 18 bases separating them. The CDR3 here is CASTPPRGWDTEAFF. CDR3 in DNA: TGTGCCAGCACCCCCCCACGGGGGTGGGACACTGAAGCTTTCTTT.

This chain links TRBV2 with TRBJ2-3; 9 bases map to TRBD1. CDR3 length equals 16 residues. Germline values: CDR1 SNHLY, CDR2 FYNNEI. V was pared by 6 bases and J by 4 bases, with 11 bases of the junction left unmatched. The CDR3 loop reads CASRGREGQGSDTQYF. For the CDR3, the DNA is TGTGCCAGCAGGGGGCGAGAGGGACAGGGTTCAGATACGCAGTATTTT. Looking up the rest from reference TRBV2 and TRBJ2-3 gives the full variable domain: EPEVTQTPSHQVTQMGQEVILRCVPISNHLYFYWYRQILGQKVEFLVSFYNNEISEKSEIFDDQFSVERPDGSNFTLKIRSTKLEDSAMYFCASRGREGQGSDTQYFGPGTRLTVL.

The chain couples TRBV24-1 to TRBJ1-5; 8 nucleotides match TRBD1. V lost 4 bases and J lost 6; bases outside the gene matches: 7. This CDR3 has 15 residues. CDR1 KGHDR and CDR2 SFDVKD come from the germline V gene. The CDR3 protein is CATSDLTGVIQPQHF. The CDR3 DNA reads TGTGCCACCAGTGACCTGACAGGGGTGATTCAGCCCCAGCATTTT.

This clone was seen a single time. The V call is TRBV9, the J call TRBJ2-1; 8 bases are a match to TRBD2. V dropped 3 bases and J dropped 4; count of bases not matched to a gene: 9. The length of the CDR3 is 16 residues. Germline V lookup: CDR1 SGDLS, CDR2 YYNGEE. The CDR3 loop reads CASSAVGAGDYNEQFF. The DNA of the CDR3 is TGTGCCAGCAGCGCCGTGGGAGCGGGAGATTACAATGAGCAGTTCTTC.

This clone was seen a single time. This chain links TRBV7-6 with TRBJ2-2, with TRBD1 identical over 8 bases. The germline V gene has CDR1 SGHVS and CDR2 FNYEAQ. The CDR3 has 16 amino acids. Trimming removed 4 bases from V and 3 bases from J; junction bases left unmatched: 7. CDR3 DNA: TGTGCCAGCAGCTCCCCTGACAGGGGAGACACCGGGGAGCTGTTTTTT. Translation gives CASSSPDRGDTGELFF.

The CDR3 spells CASSHSFGRQGTYEQYF. CDR3 sequence (DNA): TGTGCCAGCAGCCACTCCTTCGGGCGGCAGGGCACCTACGAGCAGTACTTC. This rearrangement joins TRBV3-1 (or the pseudogene TRBV3-2) to TRBJ2-7; D might be TRBD1 (5 bases). This CDR3 is 17 amino acids long. Trimming took off 3 bases at V and 2 bases at J, with 20 bases between the two ends. The V gene's germline CDR1 is LGHDT and CDR2 YNNKEL (reference sequence).

This clone was recorded once. The genes are TRBV19 and TRBJ2-2, with a tentative D call TRBD2 (5 bases). Trimming stripped 6 bases from V and 5 bases from J, with 13 bases between. This CDR3 contains 14 residues. Germline CDR1 is LNHDA and CDR2 is SQIVND (reference sequence). The CDR3 loop is CASSPQRGTGELFF. CDR3 DNA sequence: TGTGCCAGTAGCCCCCAGCGCGGGACCGGGGAGCTGTTTTTT.